Listed here is a single T cell receptor beta chain. Germline V gives CDR1 ENHRY, CDR2 SYGVKD. The CDR3 length is 16 residues. V lost 1 base and J 1 base, leaving 10 bases between the germline ends. The data are from a study of human T cells and chemical hapten exposure. Time point indicated: pre-sensitization, week 0. Sample treatment: therapeutic diphenylcyclopropenone sensitization with weekly scalp DPC. As the library was built, unique molecular identifiers were attached to individual cDNA molecules. TCRdb recomputed calls from the RACE reads with MiXCR, one row per CDR3 protein. This repertoire shows more than 250,000 distinct CDR3 sequences, approximately 7.5% found once; its top ten account for less than 1.5%.

Sequenced here: whole blood, sampled in connection with sensitization to the hapten diphenylcyclopropenone (DPC). The chain joins TRBV10-3 to TRBJ2-2; no clear D gene. The TCR sequence derives from a man in his late teens or twenties with alopecia areata. Some clones in this sample may be carry-over from other donors' samples. In nucleotides, the CDR3 is TGTGCCATCAGTGAGTTGTATTCTTGGAACACCGGGGAGCTGTTTTTT. Amino acid sequence: CAISELYSWNTGELFF.